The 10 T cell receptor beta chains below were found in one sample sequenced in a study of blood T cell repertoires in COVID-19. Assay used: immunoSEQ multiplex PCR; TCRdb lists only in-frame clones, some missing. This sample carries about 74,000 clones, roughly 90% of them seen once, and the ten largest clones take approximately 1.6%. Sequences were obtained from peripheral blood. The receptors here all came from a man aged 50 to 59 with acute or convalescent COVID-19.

The CDR3 coding sequence is TGTGCCAGCGGACCCAGGGGGCGTAGTACTGAAGCTTTCTTT. This sequence encodes CASGPRGRSTEAFF. V is TRBV7-9 and J is TRBJ1-1, with 8 nucleotides matching TRBD1. The length of the CDR3 is 14 residues. Germline assignment: CDR1 SEHNR and CDR2 FQNEAQ (reference sequence). V was clipped by 8 bases and J by 5 bases; unmatched bases: 10. Full variable domain (missing parts from reference TRBV7-9 and TRBJ1-1): DTGVSQNPRHKITKRGQNVTFRCDPISEHNRLYWYRQTLGQGPEFLTYFQNEAQLEKSRLLSDRFSAERPKGSFSTLEIQRTEQGDSAMYLCASGPRGRSTEAFFGQGTRLTVV.

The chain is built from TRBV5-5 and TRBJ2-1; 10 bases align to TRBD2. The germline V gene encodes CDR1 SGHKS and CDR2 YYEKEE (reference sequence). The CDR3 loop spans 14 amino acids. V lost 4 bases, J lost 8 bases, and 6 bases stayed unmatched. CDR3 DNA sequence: TGTGCCAGCAGCCACCAGCGGGGGGGAGATGAGCAGTTCTTC. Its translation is CASSHQRGGDEQFF.

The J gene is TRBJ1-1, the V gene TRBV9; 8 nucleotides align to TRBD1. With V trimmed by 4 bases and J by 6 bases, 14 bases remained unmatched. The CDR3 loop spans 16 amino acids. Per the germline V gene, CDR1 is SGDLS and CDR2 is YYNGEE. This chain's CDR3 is CASSPQTGAVTAEAFF. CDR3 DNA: TGTGCCAGCAGCCCCCAGACAGGGGCCGTGACTGCTGAAGCTTTCTTT.

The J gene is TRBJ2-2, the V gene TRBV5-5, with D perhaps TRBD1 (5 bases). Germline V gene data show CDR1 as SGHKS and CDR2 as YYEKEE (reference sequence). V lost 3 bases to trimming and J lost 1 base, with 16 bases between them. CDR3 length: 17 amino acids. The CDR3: CASSSRALQVNTGELFF. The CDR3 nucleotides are TGTGCCAGCAGCTCCCGAGCCCTACAGGTGAACACCGGGGAGCTGTTTTTT.

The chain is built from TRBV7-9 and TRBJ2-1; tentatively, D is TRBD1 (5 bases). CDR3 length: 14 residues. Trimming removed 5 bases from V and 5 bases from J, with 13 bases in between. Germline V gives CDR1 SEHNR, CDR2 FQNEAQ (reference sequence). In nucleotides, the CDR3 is TGTGCCAGCAGCCTCCAGGACATCAACAATGAGCAGTTCTTC. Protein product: CASSLQDINNEQFF.

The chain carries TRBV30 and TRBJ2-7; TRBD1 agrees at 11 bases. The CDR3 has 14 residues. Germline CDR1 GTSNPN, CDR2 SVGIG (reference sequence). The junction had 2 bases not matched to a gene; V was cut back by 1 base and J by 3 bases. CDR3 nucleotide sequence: TGTGCCTGGAGTGCGGGGACAGGGGGCTACGAGCAGTACTTC. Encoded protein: CAWSAGTGGYEQYF.

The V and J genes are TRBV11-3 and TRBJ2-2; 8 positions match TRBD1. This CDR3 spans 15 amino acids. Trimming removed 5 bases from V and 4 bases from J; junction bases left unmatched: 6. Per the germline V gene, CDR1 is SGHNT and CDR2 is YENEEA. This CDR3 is CASSPGTGFTGELFF. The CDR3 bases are TGTGCCAGCAGCCCAGGGACAGGCTTCACCGGGGAGCTGTTTTTT.

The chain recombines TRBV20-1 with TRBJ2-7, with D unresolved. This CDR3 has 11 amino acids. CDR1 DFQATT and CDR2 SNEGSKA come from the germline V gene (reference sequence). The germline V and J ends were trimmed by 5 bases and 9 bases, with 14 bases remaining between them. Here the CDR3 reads CSARISAVQYF. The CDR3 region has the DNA TGCAGTGCTCGAATCAGCGCCGTGCAGTACTTC.

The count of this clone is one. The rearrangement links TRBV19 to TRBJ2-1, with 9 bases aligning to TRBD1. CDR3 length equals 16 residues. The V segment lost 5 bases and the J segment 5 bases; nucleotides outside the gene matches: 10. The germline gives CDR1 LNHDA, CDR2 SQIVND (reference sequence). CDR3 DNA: TGTGCCAGTAGTGACTACACCGGGACAGGGAACAATGAGCAGTTCTTC. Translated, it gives CASSDYTGTGNNEQFF.

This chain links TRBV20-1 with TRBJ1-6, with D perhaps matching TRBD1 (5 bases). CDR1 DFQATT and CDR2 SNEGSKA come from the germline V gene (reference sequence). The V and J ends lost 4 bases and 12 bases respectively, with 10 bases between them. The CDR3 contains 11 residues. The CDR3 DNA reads TGCAGTGCTACGGGGGGTGAACCCCTCCACTTT. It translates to CSATGGEPLHF.